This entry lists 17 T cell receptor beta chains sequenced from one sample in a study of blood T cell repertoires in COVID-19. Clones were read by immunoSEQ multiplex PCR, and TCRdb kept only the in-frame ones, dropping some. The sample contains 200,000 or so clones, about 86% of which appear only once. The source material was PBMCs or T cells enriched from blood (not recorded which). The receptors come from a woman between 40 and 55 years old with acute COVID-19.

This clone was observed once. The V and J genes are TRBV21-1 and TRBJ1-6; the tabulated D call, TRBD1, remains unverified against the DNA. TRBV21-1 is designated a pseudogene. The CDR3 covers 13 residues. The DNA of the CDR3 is TGTGCCAGCAGCAAAGCAGGGGAAAGACCCCTCCACTTT. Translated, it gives CASSKAGERPLHF.

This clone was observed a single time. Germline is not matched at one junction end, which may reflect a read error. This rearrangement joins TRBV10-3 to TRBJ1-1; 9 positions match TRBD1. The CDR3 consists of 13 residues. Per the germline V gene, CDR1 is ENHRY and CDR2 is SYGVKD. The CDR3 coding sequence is TGTGCCAGCAGTGGGACAGGGCGCGCTCAAGCTTTCTTT. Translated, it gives CASSGTGRAQAFF.

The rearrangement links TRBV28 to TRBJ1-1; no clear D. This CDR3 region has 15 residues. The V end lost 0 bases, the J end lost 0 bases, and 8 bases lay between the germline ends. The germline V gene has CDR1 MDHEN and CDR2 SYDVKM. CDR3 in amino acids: CASSLWGPVNTEAFF. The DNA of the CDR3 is TGTGCCAGCAGTTTATGGGGCCCTGTGAACACTGAAGCTTTCTTT.

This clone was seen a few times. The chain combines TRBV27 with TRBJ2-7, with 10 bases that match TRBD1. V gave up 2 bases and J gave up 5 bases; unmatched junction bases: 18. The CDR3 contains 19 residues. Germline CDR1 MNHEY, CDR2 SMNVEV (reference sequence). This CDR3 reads CASSLISRVTGTGDHEQYF. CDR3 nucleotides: TGTGCCAGCAGTTTAATCTCTAGAGTGACCGGGACAGGGGACCACGAGCAGTACTTC.

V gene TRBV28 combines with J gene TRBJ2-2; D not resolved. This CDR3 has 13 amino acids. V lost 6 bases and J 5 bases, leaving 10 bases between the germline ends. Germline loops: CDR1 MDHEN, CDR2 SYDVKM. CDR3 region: CASSYLGTGELFF. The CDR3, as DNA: TGTGCCAGCAGCTACCTAGGAACCGGGGAGCTGTTTTTT.

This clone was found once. CDR3 sequence: CASSLGQFYGYTF. The CDR3 nucleotides are TGTGCCAGCAGTTTAGGGCAGTTTTATGGCTACACCTTC. This chain links TRBV27 with TRBJ1-2; D gene unclear. CDR1 is MNHEY, CDR2 SMNVEV, per germline (reference sequence). V was pared by 2 bases and J by 5 bases, with 9 bases between. The CDR3 is 13 amino acids.

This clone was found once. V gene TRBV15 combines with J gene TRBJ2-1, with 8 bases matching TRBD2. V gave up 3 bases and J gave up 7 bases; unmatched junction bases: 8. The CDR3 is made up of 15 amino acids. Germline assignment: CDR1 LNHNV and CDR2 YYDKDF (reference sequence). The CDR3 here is CATSSYRAGGNEQFF. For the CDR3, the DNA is TGTGCCACCAGCAGTTATCGGGCGGGGGGAAATGAGCAGTTCTTC. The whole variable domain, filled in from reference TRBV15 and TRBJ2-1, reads DAMVIQNPRYQVTQFGKPVTLSCSQTLNHNVMYWYQQKSSQAPKLLFHYYDKDFNNEADTPDNFQSRRPNTSFCFLDIRSPGLGDTAMYLCATSSYRAGGNEQFFGPGTRLTVL.

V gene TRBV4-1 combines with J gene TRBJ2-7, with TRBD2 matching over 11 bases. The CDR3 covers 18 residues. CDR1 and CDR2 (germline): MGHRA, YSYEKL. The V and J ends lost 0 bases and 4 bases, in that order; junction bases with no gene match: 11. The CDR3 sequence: CASSQDSLTSGRRYEQYF. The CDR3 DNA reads TGCGCCAGCAGCCAAGATTCCCTCACTAGCGGGAGACGGTACGAGCAGTACTTC.

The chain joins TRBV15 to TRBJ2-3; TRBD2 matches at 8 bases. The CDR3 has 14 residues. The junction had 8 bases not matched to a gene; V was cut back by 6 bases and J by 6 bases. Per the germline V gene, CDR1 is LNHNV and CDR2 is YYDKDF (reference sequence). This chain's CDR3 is CATRDAGGIDTQYF. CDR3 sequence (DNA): TGTGCCACCAGGGACGCGGGAGGCATTGATACGCAGTATTTT.

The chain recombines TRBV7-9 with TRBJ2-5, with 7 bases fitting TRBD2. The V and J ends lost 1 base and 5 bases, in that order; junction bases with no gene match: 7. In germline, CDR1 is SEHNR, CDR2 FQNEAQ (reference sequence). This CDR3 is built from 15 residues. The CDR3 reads CASSLGSGGSETQYF. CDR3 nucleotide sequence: TGTGCCAGCAGCTTAGGTTCGGGGGGTTCTGAGACCCAGTACTTC.

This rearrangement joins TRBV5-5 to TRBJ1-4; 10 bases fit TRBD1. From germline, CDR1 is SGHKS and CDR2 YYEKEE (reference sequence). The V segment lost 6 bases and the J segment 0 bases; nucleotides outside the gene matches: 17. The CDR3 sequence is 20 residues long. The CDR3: CASNTPGTGETKATNEKLFF. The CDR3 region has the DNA TGTGCCAGCAACACACCCGGGACAGGGGAAACCAAAGCAACTAATGAAAAACTGTTTTTT.

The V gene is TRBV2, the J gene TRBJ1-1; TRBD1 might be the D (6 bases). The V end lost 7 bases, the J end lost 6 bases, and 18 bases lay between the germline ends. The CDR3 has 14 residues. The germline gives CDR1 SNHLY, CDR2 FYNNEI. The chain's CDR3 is CASTSAGGASEAFF. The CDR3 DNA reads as TGTGCCAGCACCAGCGCGGGGGGCGCATCTGAAGCTTTCTTT.

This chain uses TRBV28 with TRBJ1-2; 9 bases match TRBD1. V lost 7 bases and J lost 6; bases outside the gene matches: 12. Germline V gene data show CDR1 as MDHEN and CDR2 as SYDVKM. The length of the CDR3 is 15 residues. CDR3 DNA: TGTGCCAGCACCGTTGACAGGGGGGCGGCTAATGGCTACACCTTC. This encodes CASTVDRGAANGYTF.

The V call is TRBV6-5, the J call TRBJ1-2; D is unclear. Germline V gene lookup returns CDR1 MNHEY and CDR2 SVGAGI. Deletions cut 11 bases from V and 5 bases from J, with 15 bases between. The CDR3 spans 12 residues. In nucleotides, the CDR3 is TGTGCCTCAGCGTCGGAGCGGTATGGCTACACCTTC. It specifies CASASERYGYTF.

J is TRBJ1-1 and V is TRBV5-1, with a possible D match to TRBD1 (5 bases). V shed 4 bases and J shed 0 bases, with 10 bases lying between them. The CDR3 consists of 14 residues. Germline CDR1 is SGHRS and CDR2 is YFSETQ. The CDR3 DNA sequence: TGCGCCAGCAGCCAGGACACGCTGAACACTGAAGCTTTCTTT. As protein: CASSQDTLNTEAFF.

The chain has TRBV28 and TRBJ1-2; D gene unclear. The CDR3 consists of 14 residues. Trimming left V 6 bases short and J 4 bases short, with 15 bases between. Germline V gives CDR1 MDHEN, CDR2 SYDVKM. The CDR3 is CASRPSVTVYGYTF. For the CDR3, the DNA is TGTGCCAGCAGGCCTTCGGTTACAGTCTATGGCTACACCTTC.

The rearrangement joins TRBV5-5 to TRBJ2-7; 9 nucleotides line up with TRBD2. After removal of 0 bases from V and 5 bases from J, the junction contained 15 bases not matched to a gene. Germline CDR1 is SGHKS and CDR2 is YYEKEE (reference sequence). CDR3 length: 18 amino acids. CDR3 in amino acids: CASSLEGFLAGPPNEQYF. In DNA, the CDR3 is TGTGCCAGCAGCTTGGAGGGGTTCCTAGCGGGGCCGCCTAACGAGCAGTACTTC.